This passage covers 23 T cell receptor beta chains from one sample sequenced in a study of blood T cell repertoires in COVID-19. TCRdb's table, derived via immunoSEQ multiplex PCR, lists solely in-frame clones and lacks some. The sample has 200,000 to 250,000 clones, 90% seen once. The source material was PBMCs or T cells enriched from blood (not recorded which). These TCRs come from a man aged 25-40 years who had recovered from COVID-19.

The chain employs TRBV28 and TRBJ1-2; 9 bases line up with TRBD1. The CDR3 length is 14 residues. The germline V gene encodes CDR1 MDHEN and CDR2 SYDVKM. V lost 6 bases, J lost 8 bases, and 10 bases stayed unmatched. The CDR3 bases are TGTGCCAGCAGACTCCCCGGACAGGGGCACGGCTACACCTTC. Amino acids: CASRLPGQGHGYTF.

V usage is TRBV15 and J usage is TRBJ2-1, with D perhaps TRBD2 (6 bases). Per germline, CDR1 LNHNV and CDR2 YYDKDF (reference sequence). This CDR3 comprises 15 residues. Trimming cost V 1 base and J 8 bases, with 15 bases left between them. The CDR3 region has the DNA TGTGCCACCAGCAGAGCCGGAGGGCCCAGGGATGAGCAGTTCTTC. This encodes CATSRAGGPRDEQFF.

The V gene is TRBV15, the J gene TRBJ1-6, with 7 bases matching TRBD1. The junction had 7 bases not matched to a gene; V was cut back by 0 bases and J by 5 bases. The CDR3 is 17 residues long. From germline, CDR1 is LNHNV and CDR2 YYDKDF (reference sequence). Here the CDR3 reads CATSRDKGATDNSPLHF. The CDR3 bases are TGTGCCACCAGCAGAGATAAGGGGGCGACGGATAATTCACCCCTCCACTTT.

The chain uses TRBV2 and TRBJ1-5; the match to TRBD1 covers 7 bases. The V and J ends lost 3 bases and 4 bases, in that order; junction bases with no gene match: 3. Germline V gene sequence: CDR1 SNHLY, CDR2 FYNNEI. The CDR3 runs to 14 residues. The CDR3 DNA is TGTGCCAGCAGTGAGGCAGGGGGTAATCAGCCCCAGCATTTT. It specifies CASSEAGGNQPQHF.

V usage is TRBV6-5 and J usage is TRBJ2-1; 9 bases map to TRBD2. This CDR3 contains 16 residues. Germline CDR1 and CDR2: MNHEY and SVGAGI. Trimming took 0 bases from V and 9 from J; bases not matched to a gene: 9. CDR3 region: CASSYSRLAGRVEQFF. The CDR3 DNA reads TGTGCCAGCAGTTACTCGCGTCTAGCGGGACGGGTTGAGCAGTTCTTC.

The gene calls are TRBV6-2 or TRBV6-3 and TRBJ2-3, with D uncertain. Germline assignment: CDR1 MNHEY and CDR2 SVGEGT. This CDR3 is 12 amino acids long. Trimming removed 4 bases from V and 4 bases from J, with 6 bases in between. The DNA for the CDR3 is TGTGCCAGCAGTTTCCTTCCAGATACGCAGTATTTT. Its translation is CASSFLPDTQYF.

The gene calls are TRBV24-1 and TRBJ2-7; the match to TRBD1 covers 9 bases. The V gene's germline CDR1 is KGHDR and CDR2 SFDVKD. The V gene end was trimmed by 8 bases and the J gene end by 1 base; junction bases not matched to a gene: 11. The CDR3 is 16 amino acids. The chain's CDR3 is CATTKQRTGDSYEQYF. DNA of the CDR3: TGTGCCACCACTAAACAAAGGACAGGGGATTCCTACGAGCAGTACTTC.

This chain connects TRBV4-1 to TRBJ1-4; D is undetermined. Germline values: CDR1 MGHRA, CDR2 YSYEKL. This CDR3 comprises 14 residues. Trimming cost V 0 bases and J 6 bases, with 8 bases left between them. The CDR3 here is CASSQDGRHEKLFF. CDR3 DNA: TGCGCCAGCAGCCAAGATGGGAGACATGAAAAACTGTTTTTT.

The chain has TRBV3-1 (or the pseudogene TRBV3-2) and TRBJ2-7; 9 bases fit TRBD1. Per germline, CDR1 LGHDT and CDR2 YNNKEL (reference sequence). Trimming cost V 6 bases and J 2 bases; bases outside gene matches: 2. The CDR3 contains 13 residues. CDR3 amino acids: CASRRQGAYEQYF. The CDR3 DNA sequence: TGTGCCAGCAGAAGACAGGGGGCCTACGAGCAGTACTTC.

CDR3 in amino acids: CASSQTIGRTGAGYTF. CDR3 sequence (DNA): TGTGCCAGCAGCCAGACTATAGGGCGGACAGGCGCGGGCTACACCTTC. The V and J genes are TRBV3-1 (or the pseudogene TRBV3-2) and TRBJ1-2; TRBD1 agrees at 7 bases. This CDR3 contains 16 residues. The V gene's germline CDR1 is LGHDT and CDR2 YNNKEL (reference sequence). Germline trimming cut 3 bases from V and 8 bases from J; bases unmatched to any gene: 15.

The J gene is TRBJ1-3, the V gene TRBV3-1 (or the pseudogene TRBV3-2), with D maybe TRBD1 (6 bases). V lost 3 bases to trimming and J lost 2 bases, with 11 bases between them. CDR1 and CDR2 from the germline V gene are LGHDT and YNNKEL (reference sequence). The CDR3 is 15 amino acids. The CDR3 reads CASSHGGAPGNTIYF. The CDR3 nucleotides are TGTGCCAGCAGCCATGGGGGGGCACCTGGAAACACCATATATTTT.

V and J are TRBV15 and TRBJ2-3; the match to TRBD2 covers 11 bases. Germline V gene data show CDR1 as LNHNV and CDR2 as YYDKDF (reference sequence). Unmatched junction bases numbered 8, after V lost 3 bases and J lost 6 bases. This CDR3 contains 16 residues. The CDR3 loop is CATSSDLAGGFDTQYF. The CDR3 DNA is TGTGCCACCAGCAGCGACCTAGCGGGGGGTTTCGATACGCAGTATTTT.

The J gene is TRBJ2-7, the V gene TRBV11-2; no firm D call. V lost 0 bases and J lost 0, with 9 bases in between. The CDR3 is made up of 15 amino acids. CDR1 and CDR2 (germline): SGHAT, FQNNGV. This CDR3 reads CASSLEIQLSYEQYF. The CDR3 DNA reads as TGTGCCAGCAGCTTAGAAATACAGCTCTCCTACGAGCAGTACTTC. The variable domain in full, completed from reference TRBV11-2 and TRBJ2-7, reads EAGVAQSPRYKIIEKRQSVAFWCNPISGHATLYWYQQILGQGPKLLIQFQNNGVVDDSQLPKDRFSAERLKGVDSTLKIQPAKLEDSAVYLCASSLEIQLSYEQYFGPGTRLTVT.

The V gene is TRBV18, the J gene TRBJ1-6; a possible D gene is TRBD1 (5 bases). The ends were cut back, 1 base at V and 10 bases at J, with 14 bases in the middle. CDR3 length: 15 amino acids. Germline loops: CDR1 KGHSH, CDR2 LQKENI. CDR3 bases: TGTGCCAGCTCACCACAGGATCGGGCAGGGTCACCCCTCCACTTT. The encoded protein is CASSPQDRAGSPLHF.

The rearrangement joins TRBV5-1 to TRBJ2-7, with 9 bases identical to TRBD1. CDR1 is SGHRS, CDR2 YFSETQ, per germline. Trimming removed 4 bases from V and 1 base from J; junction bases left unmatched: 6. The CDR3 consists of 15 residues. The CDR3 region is CASSPGTGYSYEQYF. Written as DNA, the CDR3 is TGCGCCAGCAGCCCAGGGACAGGGTATTCCTACGAGCAGTACTTC.

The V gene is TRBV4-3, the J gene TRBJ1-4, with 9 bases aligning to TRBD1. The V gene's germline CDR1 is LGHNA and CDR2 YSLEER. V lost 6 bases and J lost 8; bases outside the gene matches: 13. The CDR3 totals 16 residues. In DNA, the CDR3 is TGCGCCAGCAGTCAAAGATCGGGGACAGGGAGCGAAAAACTGTTTTTT. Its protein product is CASSQRSGTGSEKLFF.

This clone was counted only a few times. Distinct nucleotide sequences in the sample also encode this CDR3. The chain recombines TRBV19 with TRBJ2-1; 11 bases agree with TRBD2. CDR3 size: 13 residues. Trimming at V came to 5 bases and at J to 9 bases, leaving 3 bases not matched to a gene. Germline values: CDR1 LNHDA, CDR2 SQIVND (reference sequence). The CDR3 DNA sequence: TGTGCCAGTAGTGGGCTAGCGGGAGGTGAGCAGTTCTTC. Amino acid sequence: CASSGLAGGEQFF.

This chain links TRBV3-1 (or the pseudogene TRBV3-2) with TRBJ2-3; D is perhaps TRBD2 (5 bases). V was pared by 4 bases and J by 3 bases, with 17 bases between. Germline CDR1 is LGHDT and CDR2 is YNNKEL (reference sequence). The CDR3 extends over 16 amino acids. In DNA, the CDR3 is TGTGCCAGCAGCCGTAAACGGGAAGTCCAGACAGATACGCAGTATTTT. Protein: CASSRKREVQTDTQYF.

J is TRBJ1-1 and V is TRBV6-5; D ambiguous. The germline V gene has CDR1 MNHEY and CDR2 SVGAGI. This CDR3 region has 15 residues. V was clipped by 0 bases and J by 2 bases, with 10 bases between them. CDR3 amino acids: CASSYSLTYNTEAFF. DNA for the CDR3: TGTGCCAGCAGTTACTCCCTCACTTATAACACTGAAGCTTTCTTT.

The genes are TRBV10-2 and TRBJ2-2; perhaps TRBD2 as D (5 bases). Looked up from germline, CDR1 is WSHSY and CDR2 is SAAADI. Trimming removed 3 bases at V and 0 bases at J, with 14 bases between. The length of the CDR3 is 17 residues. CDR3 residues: CASSETVLLANTGELFF. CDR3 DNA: TGCGCCAGCAGTGAAACTGTTTTACTAGCGAACACCGGGGAGCTGTTTTTT.

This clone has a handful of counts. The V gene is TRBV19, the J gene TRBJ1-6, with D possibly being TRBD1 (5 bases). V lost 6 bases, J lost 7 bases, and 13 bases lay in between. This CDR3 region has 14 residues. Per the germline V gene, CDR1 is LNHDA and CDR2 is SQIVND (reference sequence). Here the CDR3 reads CASSPGLNNSPLHF. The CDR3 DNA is TGTGCCAGTAGCCCGGGACTCAACAATTCACCCCTCCACTTT.

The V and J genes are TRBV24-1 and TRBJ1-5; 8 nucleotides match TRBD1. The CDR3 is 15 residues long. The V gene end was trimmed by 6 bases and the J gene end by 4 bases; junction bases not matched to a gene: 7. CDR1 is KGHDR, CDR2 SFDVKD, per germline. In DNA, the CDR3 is TGTGCCACCAGTACAGGGGGAGGCCCAAATCAGCCCCAGCATTTT. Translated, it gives CATSTGGGPNQPQHF.

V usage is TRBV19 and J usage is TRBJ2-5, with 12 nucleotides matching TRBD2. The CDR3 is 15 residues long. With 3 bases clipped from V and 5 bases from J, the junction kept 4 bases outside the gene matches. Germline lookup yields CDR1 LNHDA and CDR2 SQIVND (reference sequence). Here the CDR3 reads CASSIGLAGRETQYF. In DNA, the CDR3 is TGTGCCAGTAGTATCGGACTAGCGGGGAGGGAGACCCAGTACTTC.